What follows describes a single T cell receptor (beta chain). Its antigen is still unknown. Germline assignment: CDR1 WSHSY and CDR2 SAAADI. The CDR3 spans 14 residues. V dropped 5 bases and J dropped 3 bases, with 14 bases sitting between them. This sample was taken from a study of shared clonotypes between healthy human individuals. Findings of the study overall: Compared with clonotypes that all four donors shared, non-shared clonotypes had lower generation probabilities.

Method: immunoSEQ multiplex PCR; TCRdb's copy keeps in-frame clones and lacks some. The sample holds some 2 million clones, approximately 94% seen once. Only CD45RO-negative cells positively selected for CCR7 counted as naive CD8 cells, so terminally differentiated effector memory CD45RA+ cells were excluded. The origin of this receptor is a young man in good health. Input material: naive CD8+ T cells sorted from blood. The V and J genes are TRBV10-2 and TRBJ2-7; the D gene could be TRBD1 or TRBD2 (5 bases each). The CDR3 protein is CASSMDTGGYEQYF. The CDR3 DNA reads TGCGCCAGCAGTATGGACACCGGAGGCTACGAGCAGTACTTC.